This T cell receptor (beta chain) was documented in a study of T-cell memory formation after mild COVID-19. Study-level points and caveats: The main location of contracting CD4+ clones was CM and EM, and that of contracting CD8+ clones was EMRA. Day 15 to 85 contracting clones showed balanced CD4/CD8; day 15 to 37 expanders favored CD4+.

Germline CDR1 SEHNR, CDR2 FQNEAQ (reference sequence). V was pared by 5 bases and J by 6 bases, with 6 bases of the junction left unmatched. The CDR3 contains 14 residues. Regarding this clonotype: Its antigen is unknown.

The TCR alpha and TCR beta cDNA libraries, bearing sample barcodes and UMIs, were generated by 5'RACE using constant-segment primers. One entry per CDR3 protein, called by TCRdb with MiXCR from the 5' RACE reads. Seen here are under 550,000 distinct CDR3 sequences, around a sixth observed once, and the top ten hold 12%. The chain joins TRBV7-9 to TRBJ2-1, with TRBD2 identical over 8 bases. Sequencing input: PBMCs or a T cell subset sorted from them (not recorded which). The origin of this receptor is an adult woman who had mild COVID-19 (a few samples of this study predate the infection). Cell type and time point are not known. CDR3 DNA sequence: TGTGCCAGCAGCCGTTCCGGGACTAGCAATGAGCAGTTCTTC. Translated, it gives CASSRSGTSNEQFF.